These 21 T cell receptor beta chains were all obtained from the same sample, sequenced in a study of technical replicates of blood from a few donors (dated by TCRdb to about 2017). Libraries were built with the immunoSEQ multiplex PCR assay. Here the immuneACCESS table is served through TCRdb, limited to in-frame sequences with V and J called. Missing clones are a known gap in these copies; in checked studies unresolved V genes cover under half, and the rest lacks a known reason. For this sample the table gives 65,000 to 85,000 clones, of which more than 95% were detected only once. The ten largest account for approximately 0.15% of the sample. Sequenced material: T cells isolated from PBMCs. Receptors were obtained from a human donor in good health.

The chain carries TRBV5-1 and TRBJ2-5, with 8 bases identical to TRBD1. Germline CDR1 reads SGHRS; CDR2 reads YFSETQ. There are 17 residues in the CDR3. V dropped 3 bases and J dropped 0; count of bases not matched to a gene: 10. As DNA, the CDR3 is TGCGCCAGCAGCTCTGGGGCAGGGGGCAGCTACCAAGAGACCCAGTACTTC. This gives the protein CASSSGAGGSYQETQYF.

This clone has just one count. The chain uses TRBV5-1 and TRBJ2-1; D is uncertain. Trimming removed 1 base at V and 5 bases at J, with 4 bases between. CDR1 is SGHRS and CDR2 is YFSETQ in the germline V gene. The CDR3 is made up of 12 amino acids. The DNA of the CDR3 is TGCGCCAGCAGCTTGACAGACAATGAGCAGTTCTTC. Amino acid sequence: CASSLTDNEQFF.

V gene TRBV4-1 combines with J gene TRBJ1-5; 7 bases line up with TRBD1. V lost 6 bases, J lost 7 bases, and 9 bases stayed unmatched. The CDR3 length is 14 residues. Germline CDR1 and CDR2: MGHRA and YSYEKL. The DNA of the CDR3 is TGCGCCAGCAGAAAGACAGGGTCGGGACAGCCCCAGCATTTT. Translated: CASRKTGSGQPQHF.

The V and J genes are TRBV4-1 and TRBJ1-6, with 7 bases aligning to TRBD1. The CDR3 has 15 residues. V lost 1 base and J lost 10; bases outside the gene matches: 7. Germline V gene sequence: CDR1 MGHRA, CDR2 YSYEKL. The CDR3 nucleotides are TGCGCCAGCAGCCAAGTCGCACAGGGGCCCTCACCCCTCCACTTT. Translated: CASSQVAQGPSPLHF.

The V and J genes are TRBV14 and TRBJ1-5; weak D call: TRBD1 (6 bases). Trimming shortened V by 3 bases and J by 5 bases, and 11 bases separated the two germline ends. From germline, CDR1 is SGHDN and CDR2 FVKESK. The CDR3 sequence is 14 residues long. The CDR3 here is CASSQGGAYQPQHF. The DNA of the CDR3 is TGTGCCAGCAGCCAGGGGGGGGCTTATCAGCCCCAGCATTTT.

The chain is built from TRBV11-2 and TRBJ1-2, with 7 bases identical to TRBD1. Per the germline V gene, CDR1 is SGHAT and CDR2 is FQNNGV. This CDR3 has 15 residues. The ends lost 5 bases at V and 4 bases at J; junction bases unmatched: 10. The CDR3 DNA is TGTGCCAGCAGCGCTACGGGACAGCCTAGCTATGGCTACACCTTC. Translation gives CASSATGQPSYGYTF.

The chain combines TRBV28 with TRBJ1-5; possibly TRBD1 for D (5 bases). Germline assignment: CDR1 MDHEN and CDR2 SYDVKM. The CDR3 has 13 residues. V lost 6 bases, J lost 3 bases, and 9 bases lay in between. The CDR3 bases are TGTGCCAGCAGGGGGCAGATCAATCAGCCCCAGCATTTT. Its translation: CASRGQINQPQHF.

J is TRBJ2-7 and V is TRBV7-9, with 7 bases fitting TRBD1. Per germline, CDR1 SEHNR and CDR2 FQNEAQ (reference sequence). V lost 4 bases and J lost 2; bases outside the gene matches: 8. The CDR3 is 15 amino acids. The CDR3 DNA reads as TGTGCCAGCAGCTCCAGGACAGGATCCACCTACGAGCAGTACTTC. Translation: CASSSRTGSTYEQYF.

This chain links TRBV6-5 with TRBJ1-2, with TRBD1 matching over 7 bases. This CDR3 comprises 12 residues. Germline lookup yields CDR1 MNHEY and CDR2 SVGAGI. V gave up 6 bases and J gave up 6 bases; unmatched junction bases: 4. CDR3 region: CASSRGANGYTF. The CDR3 coding sequence is TGTGCCAGCAGCAGGGGGGCGAATGGCTACACCTTC.

The rearrangement uses TRBV6-1 and TRBJ2-5; no firm D call. The CDR3 runs to 13 residues. In germline, CDR1 is MNHNS, CDR2 SASEGT. With 4 bases removed from V and 1 base from J, the gap between germline ends came to 7 bases. The CDR3 nucleotides are TGTGCCAGCAGTGGAGTCTTCCAAGAGACCCAGTACTTC. Protein: CASSGVFQETQYF.

The chain joins TRBV6-1 to TRBJ1-1; possible D gene TRBD1, 5 bases. This CDR3 has 17 residues. Trimming stripped 2 bases from V and 4 bases from J, with 20 bases between. Germline-derived CDR1 and CDR2 are MNHNS and SASEGT. This CDR3 is CASSELRVLGEGTEAFF. The CDR3 DNA reads TGTGCCAGCAGTGAACTAAGGGTGTTGGGGGAGGGCACTGAAGCTTTCTTT.

For the CDR3, the DNA is TGTGCCAGCAGCCTAACCGGACAGGGATTCGGGGAGCTGTTTTTT. Translating gives CASSLTGQGFGELFF. This chain connects TRBV11-3 to TRBJ2-2; 8 bases agree with TRBD1. The germline V gene encodes CDR1 SGHNT and CDR2 YENEEA. V dropped 5 bases and J dropped 7; count of bases not matched to a gene: 9. The CDR3 has 15 residues.

The CDR3 sequence is CASSINSGAGNNEQFF. The CDR3 bases are TGTGCCAGTAGTATAAATAGTGGGGCGGGAAACAATGAGCAGTTCTTC. The genes are TRBV19 and TRBJ2-1, with TRBD2 as a possible D gene (6 bases). V was cut by 2 bases and J by 5 bases, with 16 bases left in between. The CDR3 totals 16 residues. The V gene's germline CDR1 is LNHDA and CDR2 SQIVND (reference sequence).

The chain links TRBV27 to TRBJ2-7; no clear D gene. This CDR3 is 14 amino acids long. Trimming took off 2 bases at V and 2 bases at J, with 10 bases between the two ends. CDR1 MNHEY and CDR2 SMNVEV come from the germline V gene (reference sequence). Here the CDR3 reads CASSLRVPAYEQYF. In nucleotides, the CDR3 is TGTGCCAGCAGTTTAAGAGTCCCTGCCTACGAGCAGTACTTC.

In DNA form, the CDR3 reads TGCGCCAGCAGCCGCCAGGGGGCGCCCAATGAGCAGTTCTTC. This encodes CASSRQGAPNEQFF. The chain employs TRBV4-1 and TRBJ2-1; the match to TRBD1 covers 8 bases. V lost 4 bases and J lost 6; bases outside the gene matches: 5. The CDR3 spans 14 residues. CDR1 and CDR2 (germline): MGHRA, YSYEKL.

V is TRBV27 and J is TRBJ2-1, with TRBD2 identical over 8 bases. The CDR3 is made up of 14 amino acids. Germline V gene sequence: CDR1 MNHEY, CDR2 SMNVEV (reference sequence). The V and J ends lost 5 bases and 4 bases, in that order; junction bases with no gene match: 4. CDR3 sequence: CASSLTSGYNEQFF. CDR3 nucleotide sequence: TGTGCCAGCAGTCTTACTAGCGGTTACAATGAGCAGTTCTTC.

The chain couples TRBV19 to TRBJ1-1; tentatively, D is TRBD1 (5 bases). The CDR3 length is 13 residues. CDR1 and CDR2 from the germline V gene are LNHDA and SQIVND (reference sequence). Trimming took off 3 bases at V and 10 bases at J, with 15 bases between the two ends. CDR3 nucleotides: TGTGCCAGTAGTATGTCTAGGGGTGTTATAGCTTTCTTT. Its translation: CASSMSRGVIAFF.

The CDR3 region has the DNA TGTGCCAGCAGCCTTTACTCTGAAGCTTTCTTT. Its translation is CASSLYSEAFF. The chain combines TRBV7-9 with TRBJ1-1; D unclear. The CDR3 runs 11 residues. Looked up from germline, CDR1 is SEHNR and CDR2 is FQNEAQ (reference sequence). With 5 bases removed from V and 6 bases from J, the gap between germline ends came to 7 bases. Filled out from reference TRBV7-9 and TRBJ1-1, the complete variable domain reads DTGVSQNPRHKITKRGQNVTFRCDPISEHNRLYWYRQTLGQGPEFLTYFQNEAQLEKSRLLSDRFSAERPKGSFSTLEIQRTEQGDSAMYLCASSLYSEAFFGQGTRLTVV.

The chain employs TRBV11-3 and TRBJ2-3, with 9 bases aligning to TRBD2. This CDR3 has 17 residues. With V trimmed by 2 bases and J by 0 bases, 6 bases remained unmatched. Germline-derived CDR1 and CDR2 are SGHNT and YENEEA. CDR3 in amino acids: CASSLRFAGGSTDTQYF. The CDR3 DNA reads TGTGCCAGCAGCTTAAGGTTTGCGGGGGGGAGCACAGATACGCAGTATTTT.

The gene calls are TRBV10-3 and TRBJ1-5; D possibly corresponds to TRBD1 (6 bases). Trimming pared 4 bases from V and 1 base from J, leaving 14 bases between. Germline CDR1 reads ENHRY; CDR2 reads SYGVKD. The CDR3 runs to 16 residues. CDR3 amino acids: CAISGSGTMSNQPQHF. In nucleotides, the CDR3 is TGTGCCATCAGTGGGTCCGGGACAATGAGCAATCAGCCCCAGCATTTT.

This chain links TRBV18 with TRBJ1-5, with a tentative D call TRBD1 (6 bases). V lost 6 bases, J lost 1 base, and 10 bases lay in between. The CDR3 is 14 amino acids. CDR1 is KGHSH and CDR2 is LQKENI in the germline V gene. As DNA, the CDR3 is TGTGCCAGCTCGTTTGACAGGAGCAATCAGCCCCAGCATTTT. This gives the protein CASSFDRSNQPQHF.